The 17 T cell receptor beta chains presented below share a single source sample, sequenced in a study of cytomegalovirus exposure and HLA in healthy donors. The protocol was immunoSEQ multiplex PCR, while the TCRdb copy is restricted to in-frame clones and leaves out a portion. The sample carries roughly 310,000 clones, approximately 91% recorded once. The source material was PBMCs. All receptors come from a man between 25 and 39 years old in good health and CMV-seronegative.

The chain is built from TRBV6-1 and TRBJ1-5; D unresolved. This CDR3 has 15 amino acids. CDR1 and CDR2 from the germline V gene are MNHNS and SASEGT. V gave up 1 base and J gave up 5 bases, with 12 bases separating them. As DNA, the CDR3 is TGTGCCAGCAGTGAAGTGTGGCAGGCTGATCAGCCCCAGCATTTT. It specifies CASSEVWQADQPQHF.

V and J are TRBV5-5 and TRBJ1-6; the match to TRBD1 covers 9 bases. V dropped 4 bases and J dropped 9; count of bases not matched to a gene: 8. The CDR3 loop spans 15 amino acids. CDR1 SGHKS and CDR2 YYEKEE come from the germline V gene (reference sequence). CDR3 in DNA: TGTGCCAGCAGCGCGCGGACAGGGGATAGTTCACCCCTCCACTTT. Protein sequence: CASSARTGDSSPLHF.

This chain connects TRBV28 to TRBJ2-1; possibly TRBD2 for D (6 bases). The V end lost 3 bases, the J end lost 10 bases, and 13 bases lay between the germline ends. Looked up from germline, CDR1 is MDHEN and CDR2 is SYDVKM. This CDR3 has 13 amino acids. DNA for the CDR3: TGTGCCAGCAGTTTCCCAAGGGGAGGCGAGCAGTTCTTC. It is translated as CASSFPRGGEQFF.

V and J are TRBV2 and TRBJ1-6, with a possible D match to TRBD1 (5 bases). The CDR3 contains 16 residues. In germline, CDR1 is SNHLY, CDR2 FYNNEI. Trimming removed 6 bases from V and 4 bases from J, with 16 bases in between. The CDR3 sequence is CASRPRGSGYNSPLHF. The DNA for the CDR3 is TGTGCCAGCAGGCCGCGGGGGTCCGGGTATAATTCACCCCTCCACTTT.

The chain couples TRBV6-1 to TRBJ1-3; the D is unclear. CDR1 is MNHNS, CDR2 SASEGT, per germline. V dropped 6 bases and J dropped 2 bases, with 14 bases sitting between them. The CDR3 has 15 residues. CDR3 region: CASSSESRTGNTIYF. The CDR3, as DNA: TGTGCCAGCAGCTCTGAAAGCCGAACTGGAAACACCATATATTTT.

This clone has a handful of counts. CDR3 bases: TGTGCCAGCAGTTTGATTCGGGGGACCTCACCCCTCCACTTT. Its translation: CASSLIRGTSPLHF. This chain joins TRBV27 and TRBJ1-6; a weak D match, TRBD1 (5 bases). CDR1 is MNHEY and CDR2 is SMNVEV in the germline V gene (reference sequence). The CDR3 consists of 14 residues. V was shortened by 3 bases and J by 10 bases, with 13 bases between the two germline ends.

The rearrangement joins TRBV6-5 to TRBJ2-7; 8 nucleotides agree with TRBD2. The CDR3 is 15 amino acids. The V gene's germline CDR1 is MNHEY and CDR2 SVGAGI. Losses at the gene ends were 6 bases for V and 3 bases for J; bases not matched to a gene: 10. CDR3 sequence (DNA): TGTGCCAGCAGCCCCGGCGGTAGCGGGGACTACGAGCAGTACTTC. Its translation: CASSPGGSGDYEQYF.

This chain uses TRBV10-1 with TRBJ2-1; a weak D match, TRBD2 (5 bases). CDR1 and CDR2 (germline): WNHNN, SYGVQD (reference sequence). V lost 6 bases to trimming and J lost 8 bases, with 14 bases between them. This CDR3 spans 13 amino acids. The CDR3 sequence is CASSDPGNHEQFF. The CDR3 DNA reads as TGCGCCAGCAGCGATCCGGGGAACCATGAGCAGTTCTTC.

CDR3 amino acids: CASSLQGQNSPLHF. The CDR3 DNA is TGTGCCAGCAGTTTACAGGGACAGAATTCACCCCTCCACTTT. The chain links TRBV27 to TRBJ1-6, with TRBD1 matching over 7 bases. The J segment lost 7 bases and the V segment lost 2 bases, leaving 2 bases of the junction unmatched. Germline values: CDR1 MNHEY, CDR2 SMNVEV (reference sequence). This CDR3 is 14 amino acids long.

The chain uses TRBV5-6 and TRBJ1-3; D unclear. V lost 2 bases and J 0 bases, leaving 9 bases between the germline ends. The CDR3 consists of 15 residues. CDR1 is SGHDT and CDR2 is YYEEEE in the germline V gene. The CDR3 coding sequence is TGTGCCAGCAGCTTAACGCCCAGCTCTGGAAACACCATATATTTT. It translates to CASSLTPSSGNTIYF.

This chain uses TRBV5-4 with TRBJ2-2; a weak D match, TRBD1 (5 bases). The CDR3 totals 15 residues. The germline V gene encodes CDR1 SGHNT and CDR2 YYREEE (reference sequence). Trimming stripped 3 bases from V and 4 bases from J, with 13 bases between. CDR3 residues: CASSYKGFGTGELFF. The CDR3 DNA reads TGTGCCAGCAGCTACAAGGGGTTTGGCACCGGGGAGCTGTTTTTT.

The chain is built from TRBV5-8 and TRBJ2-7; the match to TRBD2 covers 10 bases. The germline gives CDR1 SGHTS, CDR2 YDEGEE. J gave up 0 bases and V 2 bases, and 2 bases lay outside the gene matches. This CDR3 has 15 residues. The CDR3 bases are TGTGCCAGCAGCTTCACTAGCGGGAACTCCTACGAGCAGTACTTC. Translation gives CASSFTSGNSYEQYF.

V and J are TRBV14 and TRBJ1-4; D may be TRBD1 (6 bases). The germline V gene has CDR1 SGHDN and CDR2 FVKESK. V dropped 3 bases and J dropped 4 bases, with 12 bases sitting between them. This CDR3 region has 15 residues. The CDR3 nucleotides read TGTGCCAGCAGCCAGAATACAGGGTTTAATGAAAAACTGTTTTTT. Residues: CASSQNTGFNEKLFF.

The CDR3 sequence is CASGTNRGKYF. CDR3 nucleotide sequence: TGTGCTAGTGGGACCAACAGGGGCAAGTACTTC. This rearrangement joins TRBV12-5 to TRBJ2-7, with 7 bases fitting TRBD1. After removal of 6 bases from V and 11 bases from J, the junction contained 7 bases not matched to a gene. Germline CDR1 and CDR2: LGHNT and FRNRAP. The CDR3 runs to 11 residues.

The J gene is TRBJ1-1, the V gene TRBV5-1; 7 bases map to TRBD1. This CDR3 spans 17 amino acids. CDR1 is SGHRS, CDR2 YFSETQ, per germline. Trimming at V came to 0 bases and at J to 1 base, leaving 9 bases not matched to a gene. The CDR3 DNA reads TGCGCCAGCAGCTTGGGGGACAACAGGGGACCGAACACTGAAGCTTTCTTT. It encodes CASSLGDNRGPNTEAFF.

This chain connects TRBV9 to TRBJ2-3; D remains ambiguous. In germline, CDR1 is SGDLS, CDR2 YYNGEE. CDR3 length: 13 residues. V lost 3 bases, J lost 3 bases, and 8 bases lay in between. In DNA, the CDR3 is TGTGCCAGCAGCGAGTCAGCGACAGATACGCAGTATTTT. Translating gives CASSESATDTQYF.

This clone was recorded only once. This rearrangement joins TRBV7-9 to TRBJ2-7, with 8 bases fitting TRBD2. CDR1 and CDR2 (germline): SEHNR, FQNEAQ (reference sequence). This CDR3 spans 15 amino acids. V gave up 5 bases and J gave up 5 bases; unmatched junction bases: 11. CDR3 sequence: CASSPWGSGGDEQYF. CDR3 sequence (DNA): TGTGCCAGCAGCCCGTGGGGAAGCGGGGGCGACGAGCAGTACTTC.